This T cell receptor (beta chain) appears in the sequencing data of a study of T cell changes during pregnancy in multiple sclerosis. Method: immunoSEQ multiplex PCR; TCRdb's copy keeps in-frame clones and lacks some. The sample has around 95,000 clones, 92% seen once. V was pared by 5 bases and J by 8 bases, with 12 bases between. The CDR3 length is 12 residues. CDR1 is MDHEN and CDR2 is SYDVKM in the germline V gene. The receptor was derived from a female donor in good health, enrolled as a control in a pregnancy study. Sequencing used peripheral blood, obtained after pregnancy. The chain is built from TRBV28 and TRBJ1-1; D might be TRBD1 (6 bases). The DNA of the CDR3 is TGTGCCAGCAGTATGCAGGGGCGGGAAGCTTTCTTT. It translates to CASSMQGREAFF.